This T cell receptor (beta chain) was found in a study of breast tumors, draining lymph nodes, adjacent tissues. TCRdb itself ran the multiplex PCR reads through MiXCR, one entry per CDR3 protein. The repertoire holds 130,000 or so distinct CDR3 sequences, approximately 20% seen once, with roughly 2.7% in the top ten. Study-level points and caveats: Data only fit, rather than demonstrated, lymph node origin of most tumor T cells. Tumor and nontumor repertoires were significantly more similar in luminal-like than in basal-like breast cancer.

To note about this clonotype: Its matching antigen is unknown. A read error is possible here, since a much larger clone lies one base away.

Germline assignment: CDR1 WSHSY and CDR2 SAAADI. J gave up 6 bases and V 5 bases, and 5 bases lay outside the gene matches. CDR3 size: 14 residues. Breast cancer patients provided tissue from their axillary draining lymph nodes. This TCR was recovered from a female donor with breast cancer. Some clones in this sample may be carry-over from other donors' samples. The rearrangement links TRBV10-2 to TRBJ1-5; 9 positions agree with TRBD1. Sequenced sample: axillary lymph node tissue. CDR3 sequence: CASSSQGASQPQHF. In DNA, the CDR3 is TGCGCCAGCAGTTCACAGGGGGCGAGTCAGCCCCAGCATTTT.